One and the same sample provided the 23 T cell receptor beta chains below, sequenced in a study of a mutant IDH1 vaccine in newly diagnosed glioma. Produced via immunoSEQ multiplex PCR; TCRdb's table is partial and in-frame only. The table lists 30,000 or so clones, roughly 89% of them singletons. Antigen specificity for these receptors is unknown. Time point indicated: week 47, end of study. Topical imiquimod accompanied each vaccine dose, which consisted of 300 ug of mutant IDH1 20-mer peptide. Sequences were derived from PBMCs, sampled from a glioma patient whose treatment included an IDH1 peptide vaccine. The source of these receptors is a man aged 35-49 years with glioma.

As concerns this clone: Other DNA sequences in the same sample also yield this CDR3. The rearrangement uses TRBV4-3 and TRBJ2-7; D not resolved. The CDR3 spans 13 residues. CDR1 and CDR2 from the germline V gene are LGHNA and YSLEER. Trimming pared 3 bases from V and 2 bases from J, leaving 8 bases between. In nucleotides, the CDR3 is TGCGCCAGCAGCCACCGGATCACCTACGAGCAGTACTTC. Its protein is CASSHRITYEQYF.

V gene TRBV19 combines with J gene TRBJ1-1, with no clear D. Looked up from germline, CDR1 is LNHDA and CDR2 is SQIVND (reference sequence). Trimming stripped 3 bases from V and 4 bases from J, with 3 bases between. This CDR3 has 11 amino acids. CDR3 loop: CASSMGTEAFF. The CDR3 DNA is TGTGCCAGTAGTATGGGCACTGAAGCTTTCTTT.

The rearrangement links TRBV10-3 to TRBJ2-1, with TRBD2 matching 11 bases. Trimming took 4 bases from V and 5 from J; bases not matched to a gene: 4. CDR3 size: 15 residues. The germline gives CDR1 ENHRY, CDR2 SYGVKD. The CDR3: CAISGPGLADNEQFF. The CDR3 nucleotides read TGTGCCATCAGTGGCCCGGGACTAGCGGACAATGAGCAGTTCTTC.

The chain joins TRBV18 to TRBJ2-2; 8 nucleotides agree with TRBD1. Trimming took 4 bases from V and 5 from J; bases not matched to a gene: 12. In germline, CDR1 is KGHSH, CDR2 LQKENI. This CDR3 has 17 amino acids. The DNA of the CDR3 is TGTGCCAGCTCACTACCCGGGACAGGCTATACTACCGGGGAGCTGTTTTTT. Protein sequence: CASSLPGTGYTTGELFF.

The chain carries TRBV6-1 and TRBJ1-5; no definite D call. Germline CDR1 and CDR2: MNHNS and SASEGT. V lost 3 bases, J lost 1 base, and 7 bases lay in between. The CDR3 is made up of 14 amino acids. The CDR3: CASSDDRSNQPQHF. The CDR3 region has the DNA TGTGCCAGCAGTGATGACCGCAGCAATCAGCCCCAGCATTTT.

The chain employs TRBV7-9 and TRBJ2-7; 7 nucleotides line up with TRBD1. The V gene end was trimmed by 5 bases and the J gene end by 3 bases; junction bases not matched to a gene: 4. Germline CDR1 reads SEHNR; CDR2 reads FQNEAQ (reference sequence). The CDR3 spans 13 residues. The CDR3 sequence is CASSRAGGYEQYF. Here the CDR3 DNA reads TGTGCCAGCAGCCGGGCAGGGGGCTACGAGCAGTACTTC.

The chain combines TRBV15 with TRBJ1-2; TRBD1 is a possible D gene (6 bases). V dropped 0 bases and J dropped 7 bases, with 12 bases sitting between them. Germline CDR1 LNHNV, CDR2 YYDKDF (reference sequence). CDR3 length equals 14 residues. The CDR3 bases are TGTGCCACCAGCAGAGATCATCAGGGGTCTGGCTACACCTTC. Amino acids: CATSRDHQGSGYTF.

The chain carries TRBV19 and TRBJ1-1; possible D gene TRBD1, 5 bases. The V end was cut by 2 bases, the J end by 5 bases, with 12 bases between. Germline V gene sequence: CDR1 LNHDA, CDR2 SQIVND (reference sequence). CDR3 length equals 14 residues. CDR3 DNA sequence: TGTGCCAGTAGTATAAGGGGATCGGTTACTGAAGCTTTCTTT. This sequence encodes CASSIRGSVTEAFF.

The chain uses TRBV6-1 and TRBJ1-2; 8 bases line up with TRBD1. V lost 4 bases to trimming and J lost 8 bases; unmatched junction nucleotides: 3. The germline gives CDR1 MNHNS, CDR2 SASEGT. CDR3 size: 12 residues. DNA for the CDR3: TGTGCCAGCAGTGGGACAGGGAGAGGCTACACCTTC. This sequence encodes CASSGTGRGYTF.

This rearrangement joins TRBV9 to TRBJ1-3; perhaps TRBD1 as D (6 bases). Trimming removed 3 bases at V and 2 bases at J, with 9 bases between. Germline lookup yields CDR1 SGDLS and CDR2 YYNGEE. This CDR3 contains 14 residues. The CDR3: CASSAAGAGNTIYF. The CDR3 DNA sequence: TGTGCCAGCAGCGCCGCAGGGGCTGGAAACACCATATATTTT.

The gene calls are TRBV5-1 and TRBJ2-2; 8 bases fit TRBD1. After removal of 4 bases from V and 5 bases from J, the junction contained 7 bases not matched to a gene. The CDR3 has 15 residues. CDR1 SGHRS and CDR2 YFSETQ come from the germline V gene. CDR3 sequence (DNA): TGCGCCAGCAGCCTCGGACAGGGTGGGACCGGGGAGCTGTTTTTT. Translating it yields CASSLGQGGTGELFF.

The count of this clone is one. The same CDR3 can be traced to other DNA sequences in this sample. The V call is TRBV6-6, the J call TRBJ2-1; D is unresolved. This CDR3 is built from 12 residues. Germline CDR1 reads MNHNY; CDR2 reads SVGAGI (reference sequence). V shed 0 bases and J shed 7 bases, with 4 bases lying between them. CDR3 loop: CASSYSLNEQFF. Here the CDR3 DNA reads TGTGCCAGCAGTTACTCTTTGAATGAGCAGTTCTTC.

The rearrangement joins TRBV4-3 to TRBJ2-7, with 7 positions matching TRBD1. This CDR3 is built from 15 residues. V shed 0 bases, J shed 3 bases, and the junction held 5 bases outside the gene matches. CDR1 and CDR2 (germline): LGHNA, YSLEER. CDR3 nucleotides: TGCGCCAGCAGCCAAGATGCAGGGGGTGTCTACGAGCAGTACTTC. Residues: CASSQDAGGVYEQYF.

This rearrangement joins TRBV7-2 to TRBJ1-1; TRBD1 agrees at 7 bases. Germline CDR1 is SGHTA and CDR2 is FQGNSA. J lost 8 bases, V lost 6 bases, and 15 bases had no gene match. The CDR3 runs 15 residues. The CDR3 protein is CASSPTRGRGLEAFF. CDR3 coding DNA: TGTGCCAGCAGTCCTACAAGGGGGCGCGGTCTCGAAGCTTTCTTT.

The chain links TRBV7-8 to TRBJ1-5; perhaps TRBD1 as D (5 bases). V lost 7 bases and J 1 base, leaving 11 bases between the germline ends. From germline, CDR1 is SGHVS and CDR2 FQNEAQ. The CDR3 covers 14 residues. This CDR3 reads CASKGGASNQPQHF. The CDR3 coding sequence is TGTGCCAGCAAAGGAGGGGCCAGCAATCAGCCCCAGCATTTT. The variable domain in full, with the rest retrieved from reference TRBV7-8 and TRBJ1-5, is GAGVSQSPRYKVAKRGQDVALRCDPISGHVSLFWYQQALGQGPEFLTYFQNEAQLDKSGLPSDRFFAERPEGSVSTLKIQRTQQEDSAVYLCASKGGASNQPQHFGDGTRLSIL.

In this sample, this clone turned up a few times. V and J are TRBV2 and TRBJ1-3; no definite D call. The length of the CDR3 is 15 residues. Trimming removed 1 base from V and 0 bases from J, with 7 bases in between. CDR1 SNHLY and CDR2 FYNNEI come from the germline V gene. This CDR3 is CASSEEAISGNTIYF. The CDR3 coding sequence is TGTGCCAGCAGTGAAGAGGCGATCTCTGGAAACACCATATATTTT.

In regard to this clone: At one of its ends the junction is not consistent with the germline gene, which may arise from a read error. The chain joins TRBV5-1 to TRBJ2-7; 8 bases align to TRBD2. The germline V gene has CDR1 SGHRS and CDR2 YFSETQ. This CDR3 contains 15 residues. The CDR3: CASSGGGRSSCEQYF. The CDR3 DNA is TGCGCCAGCAGCGGAGGCGGGAGGTCCTCCTGCGAGCAGTACTTC.

The rearrangement uses TRBV11-2 and TRBJ2-5; D unresolved. The CDR3 sequence is 15 residues long. V was clipped by 1 base and J by 2 bases, with 11 bases between them. Per the germline V gene, CDR1 is SGHAT and CDR2 is FQNNGV. CDR3 coding DNA: TGTGCCAGCAGCTTAGTTGGGAATCCTCAAGAGACCCAGTACTTC. Protein sequence: CASSLVGNPQETQYF.

The CDR3 spells CASRGQGRGQPQHF. The DNA of the CDR3 is TGCGCCAGCAGGGGACAGGGACGGGGTCAGCCCCAGCATTTT. The chain employs TRBV10-2 and TRBJ1-5; TRBD1 agrees at 9 bases. The CDR3 runs 14 residues. The trim removed 6 bases at V and 6 bases at J, leaving 6 bases unmatched. Per germline, CDR1 WSHSY and CDR2 SAAADI.

On this clone: Other nucleotide sequences in the sample specify the same CDR3. The rearrangement joins TRBV6-4 to TRBJ2-2; D call uncertain. This CDR3 has 13 amino acids. V was trimmed by 0 bases and J by 3 bases, leaving 2 bases between them. The germline CDR1 and CDR2 sequences are MRHNA and SNTAGT. CDR3 sequence reads: CASSDSDTGELFF. CDR3 bases: TGTGCCAGCAGTGACTCGGACACCGGGGAGCTGTTTTTT.

This clone was recorded only once. The chain uses TRBV27 and TRBJ2-1, with 10 bases aligning to TRBD2. Trimming removed 2 bases from V and 5 bases from J; junction bases left unmatched: 6. This CDR3 is 16 amino acids long. CDR1 MNHEY and CDR2 SMNVEV come from the germline V gene (reference sequence). CDR3 sequence reads: CASSLRGTSADNEQFF. CDR3 DNA sequence: TGTGCCAGCAGTTTACGCGGGACTAGCGCCGACAATGAGCAGTTCTTC.

The chain links TRBV5-1 to TRBJ1-1; 8 bases map to TRBD1. This CDR3 contains 14 residues. Germline lookup yields CDR1 SGHRS and CDR2 YFSETQ. J was trimmed by 4 bases and V by 4 bases; bases with no gene match: 6. CDR3 nucleotide sequence: TGCGCCAGCAGCGGTCAGGGGGCGGGCACTGAAGCTTTCTTT. It is translated as CASSGQGAGTEAFF.

The chain employs TRBV13 and TRBJ2-7; weak D call: TRBD1 (5 bases). The CDR3 extends over 14 amino acids. The germline CDR1 and CDR2 sequences are PRHDT and FYEKMQ (reference sequence). V lost 5 bases and J lost 0, with 11 bases in between. The CDR3 reads CASSPSGNSYEQYF. The CDR3 bases are TGTGCCAGCAGCCCATCAGGGAACTCCTACGAGCAGTACTTC.